Listed here are 22 T cell receptor beta chains from one sample, sequenced in a study of blood T cell repertoires in COVID-19. Profiled with immunoSEQ multiplex PCR; TCRdb holds only in-frame clones, not every one. The repertoire consists of 190,000 or so clones, with roughly nine tenths occurring once and the leading ten covering roughly 2.8%. Sequences were obtained from peripheral blood. The receptor source for this set is a woman aged 25 to 45 with active or convalescent COVID-19.

This chain connects TRBV28 to TRBJ1-1; perhaps TRBD1 as D (6 bases). The CDR3 totals 15 residues. V lost 7 bases to trimming and J lost 1 base, with 16 bases between them. Germline V CDR1 and CDR2: MDHEN, SYDVKM. In nucleotides, the CDR3 is TGTGCCAGCAAACCCCCCGGGGGGCAGAACACTGAAGCTTTCTTT. Translation gives CASKPPGGQNTEAFF.

The CDR3 here is CASSDWWGGNTEAFF. Written as DNA, the CDR3 is TGCGCCAGCAGTGATTGGTGGGGAGGGAACACTGAAGCTTTCTTT. The J gene is TRBJ1-1, the V gene TRBV10-2; D remains unclear. The CDR3 is made up of 15 amino acids. V lost 3 bases and J lost 1, with 12 bases in between. From germline, CDR1 is WSHSY and CDR2 SAAADI.

This chain uses TRBV27 with TRBJ2-7; 8 bases fit TRBD1. This CDR3 comprises 15 residues. Losses at the gene ends were 5 bases for V and 9 bases for J; bases not matched to a gene: 15. Germline-derived CDR1 and CDR2 are MNHEY and SMNVEV (reference sequence). CDR3 nucleotide sequence: TGTGCCAGCAGTGTTCCCGGGCTACAGGGGGGAGGGCAGTACTTC. This sequence encodes CASSVPGLQGGGQYF.

This chain joins TRBV28 and TRBJ2-7; 7 bases align to TRBD1. Germline values: CDR1 MDHEN, CDR2 SYDVKM. V shed 1 base, J shed 3 bases, and the junction held 12 bases outside the gene matches. CDR3 length: 17 amino acids. The CDR3 region is CASSLYVIGTEIYEQYF. CDR3 nucleotide sequence: TGTGCCAGCAGTTTATACGTGATCGGGACAGAAATCTACGAGCAGTACTTC.

This chain connects TRBV27 to TRBJ2-7; 9 bases match TRBD1. After removal of 8 bases from V and 1 base from J, the junction contained 3 bases not matched to a gene. The CDR3 length is 13 residues. The germline V gene encodes CDR1 MNHEY and CDR2 SMNVEV (reference sequence). The CDR3 protein is CASWGTGSYEQYF. The CDR3 region has the DNA TGTGCCAGCTGGGGGACAGGGTCCTACGAGCAGTACTTC.

This clone was counted once. The V call is TRBV28, the J call TRBJ2-7; TRBD1 aligns across 9 bases. Germline V lookup: CDR1 MDHEN, CDR2 SYDVKM. The V and J ends lost 4 bases and 4 bases, in that order; junction bases with no gene match: 5. CDR3 length: 14 residues. CDR3 region: CASSSPGTGYEQYF. The DNA for the CDR3 is TGTGCCAGCAGTTCTCCCGGGACAGGGTACGAGCAGTACTTC.

The chain carries TRBV11-2 and TRBJ2-7; 7 bases line up with TRBD1. V was pared by 7 bases and J by 2 bases, with 5 bases of the junction left unmatched. The CDR3 extends over 13 amino acids. Germline V gives CDR1 SGHAT, CDR2 FQNNGV. The CDR3 sequence: CASTSTGAYEQYF. The CDR3 nucleotides read TGTGCCAGCACCTCCACAGGGGCCTACGAGCAGTACTTC.

The rearrangement links TRBV21-1 to TRBJ1-4; the table names TRBD1, a call not compared with the DNA. TRBV21-1 is annotated as a pseudogene. This CDR3 region has 17 residues. Here the CDR3 DNA reads TGTGCCAGCAGCAAAGGACAGGGAGGAAGACCTAATGAAAAACTGTTTTTT. As protein: CASSKGQGGRPNEKLFF.

The rearrangement uses TRBV6-5 and TRBJ1-3; D is undetermined. The germline CDR1 and CDR2 sequences are MNHEY and SVGAGI. V lost 7 bases and J 0 bases, leaving 10 bases between the germline ends. The CDR3 has 14 amino acids. For the CDR3, the DNA is TGTGCCAGCATGAAAGACTTCTCTGGAAACACCATATATTTT. Translation: CASMKDFSGNTIYF.

This clone has just a few counts. The chain joins TRBV19 to TRBJ1-1; D is possibly TRBD1 (6 bases). V lost 6 bases and J lost 3, with 20 bases in between. Germline loops: CDR1 LNHDA, CDR2 SQIVND (reference sequence). The CDR3 has 16 amino acids. CDR3 sequence reads: CASRVALGAKDTEAFF. The CDR3 DNA sequence: TGTGCCAGTAGGGTTGCCCTGGGGGCGAAGGACACTGAAGCTTTCTTT.

With regard to this clone: The sample carries other DNA sequences with the same CDR3. The CDR3 here is CASSPRGDQETQYF. The CDR3 nucleotides read TGTGCCAGCTCACCCAGGGGGGACCAAGAGACCCAGTACTTC. This sequence joins TRBV18 and TRBJ2-5, with D perhaps matching TRBD1 (7 bases). V was cut by 3 bases and J by 0 bases, with 8 bases left in between. This CDR3 is 14 amino acids long. Germline CDR1 KGHSH, CDR2 LQKENI.

V gene TRBV30 combines with J gene TRBJ2-1, with D tentatively TRBD1 (5 bases). V was pared by 1 base and J by 6 bases, with 10 bases between. Germline loops: CDR1 GTSNPN, CDR2 SVGIG (reference sequence). CDR3 size: 13 residues. The CDR3 spells CAWSGGQANEQFF. CDR3 DNA sequence: TGTGCCTGGAGTGGTGGACAAGCCAATGAGCAGTTCTTC.

This clone was seen a few times. The chain links TRBV4-1 to TRBJ1-5, with 7 bases identical to TRBD1. The CDR3 has 14 amino acids. The germline CDR1 and CDR2 sequences are MGHRA and YSYEKL. V was pared by 3 bases and J by 7 bases, with 6 bases of the junction left unmatched. The CDR3 sequence is CASSQADRSQPQHF. The CDR3 region has the DNA TGCGCCAGCAGCCAGGCGGACAGGTCCCAGCCCCAGCATTTT.

This chain connects TRBV5-1 to TRBJ2-3; no firm D call. Germline V gene data show CDR1 as SGHRS and CDR2 as YFSETQ. This CDR3 has 13 residues. V lost 4 bases to trimming and J lost 4 bases, with 10 bases between them. Here the CDR3 DNA reads TGCGCCAGCAGCCCCACAAACGCAGATACGCAGTATTTT. Its translation is CASSPTNADTQYF.

This clone was observed a few times. The chain links TRBV5-8 to TRBJ1-2; D remains ambiguous. Germline V gene sequence: CDR1 SGHTS, CDR2 YDEGEE. The CDR3 consists of 13 residues. With 6 bases removed from V and 6 bases from J, the gap between germline ends came to 15 bases. The DNA for the CDR3 is TGTGCCAGCAAAACTCACAGCTCCAATGGCTACACCTTC. The encoded protein is CASKTHSSNGYTF.

J is TRBJ1-1 and V is TRBV19, with 8 bases aligning to TRBD1. With V trimmed by 8 bases and J by 6 bases, 8 bases remained unmatched. CDR1 LNHDA and CDR2 SQIVND come from the germline V gene (reference sequence). The CDR3 has 13 residues. The CDR3 region has the DNA TGTGCCAGTCGAGGACAGGGAGCGGCTGAAGCTTTCTTT. Protein sequence: CASRGQGAAEAFF.

This chain links TRBV15 with TRBJ1-2; D might be TRBD1 (6 bases). V lost 3 bases to trimming and J lost 2 bases, with 13 bases between them. The CDR3 runs 15 residues. CDR1 and CDR2 (germline): LNHNV, YYDKDF (reference sequence). The DNA for the CDR3 is TGTGCCACCAGCAGTGGAAGGGGGTTGAACTATGGCTACACCTTC. This gives the protein CATSSGRGLNYGYTF.

This chain connects TRBV7-2 to TRBJ1-2; 10 bases agree with TRBD1. Unmatched junction bases numbered 10, after V lost 7 bases and J lost 5 bases. Germline CDR1 and CDR2: SGHTA and FQGNSA. CDR3 length: 15 residues. The CDR3 protein is CASIFRDRGGYGYTF. The CDR3 DNA follows: TGTGCCAGCATCTTCCGGGACAGGGGTGGTTATGGCTACACCTTC.

This clone was observed a single time. The V call is TRBV14, the J call TRBJ1-2; 7 bases line up with TRBD1. V shed 4 bases and J 8 bases; nucleotides not matched to a gene: 7. CDR1 SGHDN and CDR2 FVKESK come from the germline V gene. CDR3 length: 13 amino acids. The CDR3 protein is CASSPTGAGGYTF. The CDR3 coding sequence is TGTGCCAGCAGCCCAACAGGGGCAGGAGGCTACACCTTC.

J is TRBJ1-1 and V is TRBV5-6; D not resolved. Germline CDR1 SGHDT, CDR2 YYEEEE. Trimming shortened V by 4 bases and J by 0 bases, and 10 bases separated the two germline ends. The CDR3 has 14 residues. In DNA form, the CDR3 reads TGTGCCAGCAGCGTCGCTGCAGTGAACACTGAAGCTTTCTTT. As protein: CASSVAAVNTEAFF.

The gene calls are TRBV5-1 and TRBJ1-3; the D gene is possibly TRBD1 (6 bases). Germline V gives CDR1 SGHRS, CDR2 YFSETQ. Between the trimmed V and J ends, which lost 4 bases and 3 bases, there was a span of 11 bases. CDR3 length: 14 residues. DNA of the CDR3: TGCGCCAGCAGCCCCCGGGACAATGGAAACACCATATATTTT. This codes for CASSPRDNGNTIYF. Filled out from reference TRBV5-1 and TRBJ1-3, the complete variable domain reads KAGVTQTPRYLIKTRGQQVTLSCSPISGHRSVSWYQQTPGQGLQFLFEYFSETQRNKGNFPGRFSGRQFSNSRSEMNVSTLELGDSALYLCASSPRDNGNTIYFGEGSWLTVV.

V gene TRBV19 combines with J gene TRBJ2-1, with a possible D match to TRBD2 (6 bases). The V end was cut by 6 bases, the J end by 1 base, with 13 bases between. This CDR3 is built from 15 residues. Germline CDR1 is LNHDA and CDR2 is SQIVND (reference sequence). The CDR3 nucleotides are TGTGCCAGTAGCACCGGCGGGGAATCCTACAATGAGCAGTTCTTC. It is translated as CASSTGGESYNEQFF.